This T cell receptor (beta chain) was recorded in a study of blood T cell repertoires in COVID-19. Study as a whole: COVID-19 samples collected from the United States, Italy and Spain covered acute and convalescent phases. In each case, the material was cDNA or gDNA derived from T cells, B-cell-depleted T cells, or PBMCs.

In the original processing: Reference gene primer amplification in the assay estimated nucleated cell counts. TCRdb's copy holds only in-frame clones and misses some; the assay was immunoSEQ multiplex PCR. The V and J calls and clone size were taken over from that table, and D and trimming were inferred from the DNA. The table records 140,000 to 150,000 clones, 87% of them present only once. The germline V gene has CDR1 SQVTM and CDR2 ANQGSEA. The trim removed 8 bases at V and 7 bases at J, leaving 15 bases unmatched. The CDR3 runs to 15 residues. Sequenced material: peripheral blood. This receptor was identified in an elderly man with acute or convalescent COVID-19. This chain links TRBV29-1 with TRBJ2-1, with 9 positions matching TRBD1. The CDR3, as DNA: TGCAGCTCCAAAGAACCCGGGACAGGGTTAAATGAGCAGTTCTTC. Residues: CSSKEPGTGLNEQFF.